The clone carrying this TCR beta chain occurred once. Its antigen is as yet unknown. This sample is part of a study of Ad26.COV2.S vaccination and SARS-CoV-2 variants. Whole-study results and caveats: Participants given vaccine showed non-spike TCR breadth similar to that of placebo recipients.

CDR3 size: 15 residues. The V gene end was trimmed by 4 bases and the J gene end by 3 bases; junction bases not matched to a gene: 6. Germline V CDR1 and CDR2: SGHAT, FQDESV (reference sequence). Sequencing was performed with immunoSEQ multiplex PCR; in TCRdb, only in-frame clones are kept and a portion is missing. The sample includes around 240,000 clones, roughly 90% seen only once; the top ten take about 10%. Treatment described: about 20 received Ad26.COV2.S at low or high dose, single or two shots; about 5 received placebo; per-sample allocation not given. Day 63 following the first vaccine or placebo injection was when the samples were taken.

V and J are TRBV11-1 and TRBJ2-5; 9 nucleotides align to TRBD2. This clonotype was obtained from a person aged 18-65 years who received the Ad26.COV2.S COVID-19 vaccine or a placebo. This specimen was peripheral blood, taken in a trial of Ad26.COV2.S vaccine versus placebo. The CDR3: CASSWTRGREETQYF. The CDR3 nucleotides are TGTGCCAGCAGCTGGACTCGCGGGAGGGAAGAGACCCAGTACTTC.